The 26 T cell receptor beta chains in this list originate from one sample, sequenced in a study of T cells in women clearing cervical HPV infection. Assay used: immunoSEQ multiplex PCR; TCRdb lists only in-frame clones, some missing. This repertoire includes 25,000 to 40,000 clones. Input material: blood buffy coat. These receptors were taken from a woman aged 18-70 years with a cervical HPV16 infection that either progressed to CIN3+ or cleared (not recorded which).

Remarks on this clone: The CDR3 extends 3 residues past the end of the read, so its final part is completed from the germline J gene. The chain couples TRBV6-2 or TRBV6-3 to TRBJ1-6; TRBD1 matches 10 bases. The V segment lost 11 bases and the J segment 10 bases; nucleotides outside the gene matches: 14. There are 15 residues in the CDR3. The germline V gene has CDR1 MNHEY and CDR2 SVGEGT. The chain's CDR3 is CAARSPGQGRSPLHF. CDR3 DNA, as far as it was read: TGTGCCGCCCGAAGCCCGGGACAGGGGCGGTCACCC.

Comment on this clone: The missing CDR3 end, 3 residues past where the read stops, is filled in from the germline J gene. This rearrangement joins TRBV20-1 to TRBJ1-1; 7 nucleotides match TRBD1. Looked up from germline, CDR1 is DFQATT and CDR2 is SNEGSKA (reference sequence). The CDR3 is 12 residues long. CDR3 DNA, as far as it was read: TGCAGTGCTAACAGGGGAGGGAGGGAA. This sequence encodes CSANRGGRE. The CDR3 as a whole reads CSANRGGREAFF.

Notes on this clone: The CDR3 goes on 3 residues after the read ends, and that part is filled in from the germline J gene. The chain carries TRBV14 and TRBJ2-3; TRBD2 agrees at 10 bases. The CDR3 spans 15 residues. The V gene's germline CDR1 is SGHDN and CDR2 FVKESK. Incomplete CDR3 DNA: TGTGCCAGCAGCCAAGCTAGCGGGAGCCTCGAGACG. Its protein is CASSQASGSLET. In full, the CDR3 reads CASSQASGSLETQYF.

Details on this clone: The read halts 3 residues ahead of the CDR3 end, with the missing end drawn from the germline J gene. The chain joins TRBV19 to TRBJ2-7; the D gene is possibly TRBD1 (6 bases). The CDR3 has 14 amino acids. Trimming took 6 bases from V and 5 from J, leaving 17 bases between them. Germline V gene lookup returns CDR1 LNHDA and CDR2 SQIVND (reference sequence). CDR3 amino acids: CASRLRVDRNEQYF. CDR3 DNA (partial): TGTGCCAGTAGATTGAGGGTCGACAGGAACGAG.

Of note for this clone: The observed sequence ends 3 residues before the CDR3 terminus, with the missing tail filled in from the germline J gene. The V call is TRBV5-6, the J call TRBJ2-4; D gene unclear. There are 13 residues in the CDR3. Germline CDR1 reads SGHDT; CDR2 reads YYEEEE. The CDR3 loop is CASSPAASYGQYF. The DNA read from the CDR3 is TGTGCCAGCAGCCCGGCGGCCTCCTATGGT.

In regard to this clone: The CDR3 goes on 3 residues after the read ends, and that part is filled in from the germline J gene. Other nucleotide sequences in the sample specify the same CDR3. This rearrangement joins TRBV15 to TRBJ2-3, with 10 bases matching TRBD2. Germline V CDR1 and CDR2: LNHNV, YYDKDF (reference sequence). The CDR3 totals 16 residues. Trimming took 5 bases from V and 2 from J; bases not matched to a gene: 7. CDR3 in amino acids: CATSGRTSGLTDTQYF. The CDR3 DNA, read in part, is TGTGCCACCAGCGGCCGGACTAGCGGACTCACAGATACG.

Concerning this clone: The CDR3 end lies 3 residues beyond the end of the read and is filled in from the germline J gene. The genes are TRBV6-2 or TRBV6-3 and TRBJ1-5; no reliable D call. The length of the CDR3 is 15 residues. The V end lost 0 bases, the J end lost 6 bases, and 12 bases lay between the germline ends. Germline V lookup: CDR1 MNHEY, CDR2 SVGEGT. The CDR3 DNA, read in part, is TGTGCCAGCAGTTACTCAGGTACATTGAGTCAGCCC. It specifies CASSYSGTLSQP. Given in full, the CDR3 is CASSYSGTLSQPQHF.

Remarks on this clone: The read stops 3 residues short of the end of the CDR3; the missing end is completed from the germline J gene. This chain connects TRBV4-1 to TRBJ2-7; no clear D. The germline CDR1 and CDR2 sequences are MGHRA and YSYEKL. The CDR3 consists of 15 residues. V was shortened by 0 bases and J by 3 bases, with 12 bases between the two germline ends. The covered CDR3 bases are TGCGCCAGCAGCCAAGATCCAACGCAGATCTACGAG. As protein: CASSQDPTQIYE. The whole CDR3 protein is CASSQDPTQIYEQYF.

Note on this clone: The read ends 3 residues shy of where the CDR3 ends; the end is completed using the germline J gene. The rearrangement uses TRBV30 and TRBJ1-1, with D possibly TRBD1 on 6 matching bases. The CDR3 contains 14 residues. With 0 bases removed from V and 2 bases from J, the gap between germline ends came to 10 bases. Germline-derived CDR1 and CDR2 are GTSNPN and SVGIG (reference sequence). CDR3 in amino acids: CAWSVGQYNTEAFF. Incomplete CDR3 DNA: TGTGCCTGGAGTGTAGGACAGTATAACACTGAA.

Partial CDR3 DNA: TGTGCCAGCAGCACCTCAACAGGGAGCTCCTACGAG. It specifies CASSTSTGSSYE. The full CDR3 reads CASSTSTGSSYEQYF. V gene TRBV5-4 combines with J gene TRBJ2-7; a possible D gene is TRBD1 (6 bases). The read terminates 3 residues before the CDR3 end, so the remaining end is supplied by the germline J gene. This CDR3 is built from 15 residues. Trimming stripped 4 bases from V and 0 bases from J, with 14 bases between. Germline values: CDR1 SGHNT, CDR2 YYREEE (reference sequence). Drawing the rest from reference TRBV5-4 and TRBJ2-7, the complete variable domain is ETGVTQSPTHLIKTRGQQVTLRCSSQSGHNTVSWYQQALGQGPQFIFQYYREEENGRGNFPPRFSGLQFPNYSSELNVNALELDDSALYLCASSTSTGSSYEQYFGPGTRLTVT.

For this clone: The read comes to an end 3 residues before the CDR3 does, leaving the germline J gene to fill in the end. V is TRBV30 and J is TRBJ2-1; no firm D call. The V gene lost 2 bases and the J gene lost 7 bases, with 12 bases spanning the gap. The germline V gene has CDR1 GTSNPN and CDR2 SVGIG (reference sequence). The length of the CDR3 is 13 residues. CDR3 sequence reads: CAWSPHPANEQFF. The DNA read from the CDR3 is TGTGCCTGGAGTCCCCACCCCGCGAATGAG.

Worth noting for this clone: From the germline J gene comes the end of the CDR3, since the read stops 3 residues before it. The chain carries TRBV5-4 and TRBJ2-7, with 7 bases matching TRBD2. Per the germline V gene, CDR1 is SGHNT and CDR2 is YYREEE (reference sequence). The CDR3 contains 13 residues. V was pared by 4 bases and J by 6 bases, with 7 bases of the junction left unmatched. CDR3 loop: CASSKRTSVEQYF. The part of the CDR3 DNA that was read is TGTGCCAGCAGCAAGCGCACTAGCGTCGAG.

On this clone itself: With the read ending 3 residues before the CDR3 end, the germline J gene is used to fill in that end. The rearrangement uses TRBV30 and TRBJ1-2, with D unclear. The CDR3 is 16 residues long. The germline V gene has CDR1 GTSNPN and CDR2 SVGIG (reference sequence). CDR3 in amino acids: CAWSVGGSKRSYDYTF. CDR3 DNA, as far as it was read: TGTGCCTGGAGTGTAGGCGGTAGCAAACGTTCGTACGAC. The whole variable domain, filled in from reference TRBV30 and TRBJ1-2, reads SQTIHQWPATLVQPVGSPLSLECTVEGTSNPNLYWYRQAAGRGLQLLFYSVGIGQISSEVPQNLSASRPQDRQFILSSKKLLLSDSGFYLCAWSVGGSKRSYDYTFGSGTRLTVV.

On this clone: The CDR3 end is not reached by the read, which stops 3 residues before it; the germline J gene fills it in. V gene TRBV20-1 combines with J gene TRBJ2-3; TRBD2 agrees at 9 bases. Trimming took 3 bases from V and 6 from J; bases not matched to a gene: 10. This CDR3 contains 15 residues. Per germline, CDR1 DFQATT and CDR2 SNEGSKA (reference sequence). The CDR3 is CSARTEIAGEDTQYF. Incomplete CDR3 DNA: TGCAGTGCTAGGACGGAAATAGCGGGGGAGGATACG.

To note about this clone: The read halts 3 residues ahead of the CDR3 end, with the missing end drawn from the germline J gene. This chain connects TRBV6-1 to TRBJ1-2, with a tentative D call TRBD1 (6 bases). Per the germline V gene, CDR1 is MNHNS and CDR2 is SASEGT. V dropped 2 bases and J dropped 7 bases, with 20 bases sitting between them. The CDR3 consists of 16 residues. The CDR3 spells CASSELGAPANGGYTF. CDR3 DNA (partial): TGTGCCAGCAGTGAATTGGGGGCCCCGGCTAACGGTGGC.

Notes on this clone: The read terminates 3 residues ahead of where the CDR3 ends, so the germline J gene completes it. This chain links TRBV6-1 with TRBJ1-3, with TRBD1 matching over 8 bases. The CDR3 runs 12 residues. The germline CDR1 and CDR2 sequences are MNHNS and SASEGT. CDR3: CASSEIRDRIYF. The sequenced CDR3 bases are TGTGCCAGCAGTGAAATTAGGGACAGG.

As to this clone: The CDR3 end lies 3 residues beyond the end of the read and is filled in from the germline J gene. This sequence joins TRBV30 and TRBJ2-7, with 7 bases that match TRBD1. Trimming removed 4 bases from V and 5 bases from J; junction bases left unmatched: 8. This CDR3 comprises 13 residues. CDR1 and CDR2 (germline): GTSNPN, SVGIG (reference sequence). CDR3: CAWTPDRVHEQYF. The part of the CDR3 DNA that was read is TGTGCCTGGACCCCCGACAGGGTCCACGAG. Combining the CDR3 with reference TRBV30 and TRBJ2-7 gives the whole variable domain SQTIHQWPATLVQPVGSPLSLECTVEGTSNPNLYWYRQAAGRGLQLLFYSVGIGQISSEVPQNLSASRPQDRQFILSSKKLLLSDSGFYLCAWTPDRVHEQYFGPGTRLTVT.

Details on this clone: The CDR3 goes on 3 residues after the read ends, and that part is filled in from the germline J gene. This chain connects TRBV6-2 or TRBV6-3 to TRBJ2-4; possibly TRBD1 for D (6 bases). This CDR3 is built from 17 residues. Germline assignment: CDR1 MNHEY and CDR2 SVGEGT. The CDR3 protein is CASRLDRTRQGSEPQYF. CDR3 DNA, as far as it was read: TGTGCCAGCAGACTCGACAGGACCCGCCAGGGGAGTGAGCCT.

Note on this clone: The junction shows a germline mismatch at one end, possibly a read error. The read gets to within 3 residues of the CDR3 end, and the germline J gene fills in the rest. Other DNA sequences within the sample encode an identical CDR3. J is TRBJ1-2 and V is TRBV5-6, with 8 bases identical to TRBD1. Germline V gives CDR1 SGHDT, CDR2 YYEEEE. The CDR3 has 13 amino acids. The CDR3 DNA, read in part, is TGTGCCAGCAGCTCGACAGGGGACCATGGA. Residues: CASSSTGDHG. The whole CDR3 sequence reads CASSSTGDHGYTF.

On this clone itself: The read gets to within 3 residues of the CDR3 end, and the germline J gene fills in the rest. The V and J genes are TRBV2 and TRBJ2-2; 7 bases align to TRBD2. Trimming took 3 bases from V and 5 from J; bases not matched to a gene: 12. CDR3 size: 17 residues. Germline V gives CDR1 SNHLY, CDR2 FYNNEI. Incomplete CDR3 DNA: TGTGCCAGCAGTGACCCCCGTGGCGCCGGGGGGACCGGGGAG. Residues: CASSDPRGAGGTGE. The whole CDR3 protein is CASSDPRGAGGTGELFF.

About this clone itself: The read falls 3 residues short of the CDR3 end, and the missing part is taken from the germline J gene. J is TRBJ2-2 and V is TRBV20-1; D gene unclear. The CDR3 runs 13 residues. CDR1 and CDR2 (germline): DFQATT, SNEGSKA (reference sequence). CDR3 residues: CSARPGPGEKLFF. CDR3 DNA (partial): TGCAGTGCTAGACCCGGCCCGGGTGAAAAG.

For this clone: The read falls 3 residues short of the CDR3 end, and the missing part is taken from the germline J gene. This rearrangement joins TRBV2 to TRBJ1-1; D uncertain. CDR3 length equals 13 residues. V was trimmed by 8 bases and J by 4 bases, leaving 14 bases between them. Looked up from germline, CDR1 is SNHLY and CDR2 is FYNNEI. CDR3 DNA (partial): TGTGCCAGCTCCGCGCGGCCGGGCACTGAA. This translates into CASSARPGTE. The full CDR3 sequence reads CASSARPGTEAFF.

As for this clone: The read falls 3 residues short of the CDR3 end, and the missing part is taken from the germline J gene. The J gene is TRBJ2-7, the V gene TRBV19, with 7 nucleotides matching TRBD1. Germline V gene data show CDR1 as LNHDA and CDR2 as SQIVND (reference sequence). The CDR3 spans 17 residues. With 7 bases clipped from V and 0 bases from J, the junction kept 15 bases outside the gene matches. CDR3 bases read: TGTGCCAGTACCCCCAACCCCGGGACAGTAAGCTCCTACGAG. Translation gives CASTPNPGTVSSYE. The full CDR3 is CASTPNPGTVSSYEQYF.

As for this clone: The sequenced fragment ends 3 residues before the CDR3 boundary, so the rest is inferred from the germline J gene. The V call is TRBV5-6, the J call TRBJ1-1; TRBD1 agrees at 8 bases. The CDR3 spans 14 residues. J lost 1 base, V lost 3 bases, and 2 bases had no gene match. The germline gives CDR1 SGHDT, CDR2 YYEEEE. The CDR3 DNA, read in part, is TGTGCCAGCAGCTCGGACAGGGCGAACACTGAA. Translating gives CASSSDRANTE. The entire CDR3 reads CASSSDRANTEAFF.

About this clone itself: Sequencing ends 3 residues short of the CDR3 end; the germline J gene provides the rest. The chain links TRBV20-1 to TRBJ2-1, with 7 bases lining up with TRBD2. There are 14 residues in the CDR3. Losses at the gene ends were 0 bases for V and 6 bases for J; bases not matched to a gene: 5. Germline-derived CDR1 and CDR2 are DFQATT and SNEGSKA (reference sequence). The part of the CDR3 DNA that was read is TGCAGTGCTAGAGAGCCCGGGACTACCAATGAG. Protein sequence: CSAREPGTTNE. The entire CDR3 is CSAREPGTTNEQFF.

This chain's CDR3 is CASSIDRRQGNTGELFF. CDR3 DNA, as far as it was read: TGTGCCAGTAGTATAGATCGGCGGCAGGGGAACACCGGGGAG. The rearrangement links TRBV19 to TRBJ2-2, with a weak D call TRBD1 (5 bases). The CDR3 is cut off 3 residues early in the read; its end comes from the germline J gene. The CDR3 has 17 amino acids. CDR1 is LNHDA and CDR2 is SQIVND in the germline V gene (reference sequence). V was shortened by 0 bases and J by 1 base, with 12 bases between the two germline ends.